Listed below are T cell receptor beta chains from one sample, sequenced in a study of T cells in Graves' hyperthyroidism and ophthalmopathy. From the multiplex PCR reads, TCRdb called clonotypes with MiXCR, one entry per CDR3 protein. This repertoire shows 450,000 to 650,000 distinct CDR3 sequences, 17% found once; its top ten account for roughly 18%. The sequencing sample was made of blood. The receptors were sampled from a woman aged 18-30 years with Graves' ophthalmopathy. Each CDR3 is given with its conserved first and last residue.

v_gene	len	CDR3aa
TRBV12-3/TRBV12-4	13	CASTSRRHYEQYF
TRBV4-1	16	CASSQTSGRFQETQYF
TRBV9	17	CASSVEVWTSGNNEQFF
TRBV7-2	14	CASSLGPYEGEQYF
TRBV7-2	15	CASSSVRRATDTQYF
TRBV7-3	15	CASTSWASTNEKLFF
TRBV3-1	13	CASGSSLMSPLHF
TRBV20-1	13	CRAWTGGGYGYTF
TRBV7-8	15	CASSEERTYQETQYF
TRBV29-1	14	CSVEDVGAVDEQFF
TRBV7-8	18	CASSLEWGGSGATYEQYF
TRBV9	15	CASSVATGSYNEQFF